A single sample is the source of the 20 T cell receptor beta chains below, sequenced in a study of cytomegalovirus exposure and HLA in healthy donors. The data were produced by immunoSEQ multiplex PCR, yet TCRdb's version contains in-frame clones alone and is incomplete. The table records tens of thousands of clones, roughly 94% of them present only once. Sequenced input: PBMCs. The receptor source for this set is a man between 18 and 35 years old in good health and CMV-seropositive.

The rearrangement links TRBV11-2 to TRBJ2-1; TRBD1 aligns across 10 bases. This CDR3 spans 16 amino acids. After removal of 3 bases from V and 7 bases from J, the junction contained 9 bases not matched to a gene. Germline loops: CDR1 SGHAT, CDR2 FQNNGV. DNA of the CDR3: TGTGCCAGCAGCTTCGGAGACAGGGGGCGGGGGAATGAGCAGTTCTTC. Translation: CASSFGDRGRGNEQFF.

Here the CDR3 DNA reads TGTGCCAGCAGCCGGGGCACAGATACGCAGTATTTT. Amino acid sequence: CASSRGTDTQYF. The rearrangement links TRBV5-4 to TRBJ2-3; no clear D. Trimming stripped 4 bases from V and 1 base from J, with 4 bases between. The CDR3 extends over 12 amino acids. Germline V CDR1 and CDR2: SGHNT, YYREEE (reference sequence). The full variable domain, in which reference TRBV5-4 and TRBJ2-3 provide the parts outside the CDR3, is ETGVTQSPTHLIKTRGQQVTLRCSSQSGHNTVSWYQQALGQGPQFIFQYYREEENGRGNFPPRFSGLQFPNYSSELNVNALELDDSALYLCASSRGTDTQYFGPGTRLTVL.

The CDR3: CASSRAGGQETQYF. The CDR3, as DNA: TGTGCCAGCAGCCGAGCGGGGGGGCAGGAGACCCAGTACTTC. The chain carries TRBV7-9 and TRBJ2-5; TRBD2 matches at 10 bases. The CDR3 is 14 residues long. Germline V gene sequence: CDR1 SEHNR, CDR2 FQNEAQ (reference sequence). Germline trimming cut 5 bases from V and 5 bases from J; bases unmatched to any gene: 5.

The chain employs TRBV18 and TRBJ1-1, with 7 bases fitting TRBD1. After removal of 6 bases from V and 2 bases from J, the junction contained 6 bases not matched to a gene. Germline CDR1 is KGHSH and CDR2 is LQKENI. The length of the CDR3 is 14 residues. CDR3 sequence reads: CASSYNRGNTEAFF. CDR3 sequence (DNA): TGTGCCAGCTCGTACAACAGGGGTAACACTGAAGCTTTCTTT.

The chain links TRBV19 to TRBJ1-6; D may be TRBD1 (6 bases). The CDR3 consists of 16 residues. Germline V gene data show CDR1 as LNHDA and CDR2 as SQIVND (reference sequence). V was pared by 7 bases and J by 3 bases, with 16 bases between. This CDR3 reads CASNHGQWNYNSPLHF. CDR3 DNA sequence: TGTGCCAGTAATCATGGACAGTGGAACTATAATTCACCCCTCCACTTT.

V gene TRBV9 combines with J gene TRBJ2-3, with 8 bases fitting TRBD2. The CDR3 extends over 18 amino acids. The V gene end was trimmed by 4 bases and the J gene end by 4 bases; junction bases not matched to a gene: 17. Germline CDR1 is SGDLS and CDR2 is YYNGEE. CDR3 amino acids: CASSPPIIAGPDADTQYF. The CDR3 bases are TGTGCCAGCAGCCCTCCCATTATAGCGGGGCCAGACGCAGATACGCAGTATTTT. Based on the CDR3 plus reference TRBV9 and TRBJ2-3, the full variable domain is DSGVTQTPKHLITATGQRVTLRCSPRSGDLSVYWYQQSLDQGLQFLIQYYNGEERAKGNILERFSAQQFPDLHSELNLSSLELGDSALYFCASSPPIIAGPDADTQYFGPGTRLTVL.

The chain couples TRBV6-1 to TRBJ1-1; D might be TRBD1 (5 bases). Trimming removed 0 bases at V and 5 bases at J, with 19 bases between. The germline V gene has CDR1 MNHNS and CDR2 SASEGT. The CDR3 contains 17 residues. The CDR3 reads CASSEARGMGSRTEAFF. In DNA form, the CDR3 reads TGTGCCAGCAGTGAAGCGCGGGGCATGGGGTCTAGAACTGAAGCTTTCTTT.

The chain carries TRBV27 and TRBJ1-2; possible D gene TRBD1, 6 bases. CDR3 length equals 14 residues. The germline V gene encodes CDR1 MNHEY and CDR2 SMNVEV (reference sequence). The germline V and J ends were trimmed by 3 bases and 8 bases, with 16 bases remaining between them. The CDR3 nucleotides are TGTGCCAGCAGTTTGGGCAGGGGAGAACAAGGCTACACCTTC. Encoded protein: CASSLGRGEQGYTF.

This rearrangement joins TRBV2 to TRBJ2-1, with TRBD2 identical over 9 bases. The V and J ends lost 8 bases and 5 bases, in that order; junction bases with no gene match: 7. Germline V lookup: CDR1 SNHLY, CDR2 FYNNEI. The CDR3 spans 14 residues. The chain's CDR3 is CASQSGGFNNEQFF. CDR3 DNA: TGTGCCAGCCAGAGCGGGGGGTTTAACAATGAGCAGTTCTTC.

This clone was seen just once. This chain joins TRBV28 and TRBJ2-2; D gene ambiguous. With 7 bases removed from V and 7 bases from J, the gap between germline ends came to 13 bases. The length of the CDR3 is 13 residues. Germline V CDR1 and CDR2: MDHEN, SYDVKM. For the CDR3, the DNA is TGTGCCAGCACCCCAATGAGGAGCGGGGAGCTGTTTTTT. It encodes CASTPMRSGELFF. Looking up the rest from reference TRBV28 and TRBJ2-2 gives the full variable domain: DVKVTQSSRYLVKRTGEKVFLECVQDMDHENMFWYRQDPGLGLRLIYFSYDVKMKEKGDIPEGYSVSREKKERFSLILESASTNQTSMYLCASTPMRSGELFFGEGSRLTVL.

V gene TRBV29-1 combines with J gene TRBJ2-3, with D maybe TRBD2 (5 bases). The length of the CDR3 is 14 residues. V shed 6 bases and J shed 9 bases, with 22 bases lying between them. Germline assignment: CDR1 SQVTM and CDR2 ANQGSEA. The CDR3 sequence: CSVRVTNLYGTQYF. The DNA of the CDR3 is TGCAGCGTGAGGGTCACTAACCTCTACGGAACGCAGTATTTT.

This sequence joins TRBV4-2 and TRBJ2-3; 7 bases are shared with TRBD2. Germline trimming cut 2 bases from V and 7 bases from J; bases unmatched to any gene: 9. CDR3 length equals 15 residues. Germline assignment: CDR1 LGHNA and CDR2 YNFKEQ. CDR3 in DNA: TGTGCCAGCAGCCAACGACTAGTGGGAGGGAATACGCAGTATTTT. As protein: CASSQRLVGGNTQYF.

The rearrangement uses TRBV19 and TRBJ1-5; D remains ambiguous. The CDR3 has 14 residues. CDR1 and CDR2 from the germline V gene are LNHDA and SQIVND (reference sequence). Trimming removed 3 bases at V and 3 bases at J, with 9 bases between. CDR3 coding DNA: TGTGCCAGTAGTATTGGGAGGCCCAATCAGCCCCAGCATTTT. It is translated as CASSIGRPNQPQHF.

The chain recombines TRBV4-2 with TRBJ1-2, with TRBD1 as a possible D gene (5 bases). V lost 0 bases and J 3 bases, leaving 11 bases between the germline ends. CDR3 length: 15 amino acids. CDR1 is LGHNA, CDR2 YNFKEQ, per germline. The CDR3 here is CASSQDSTGDYGYTF. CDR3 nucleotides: TGTGCCAGCAGCCAAGACAGTACGGGGGACTATGGCTACACCTTC.

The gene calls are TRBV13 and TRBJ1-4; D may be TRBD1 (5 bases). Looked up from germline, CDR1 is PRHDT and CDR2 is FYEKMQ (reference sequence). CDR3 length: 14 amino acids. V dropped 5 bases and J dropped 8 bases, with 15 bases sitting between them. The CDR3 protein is CASSAGGVREKLFF. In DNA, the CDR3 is TGTGCCAGCAGCGCCGGGGGGGTTCGGGAAAAACTGTTTTTT.

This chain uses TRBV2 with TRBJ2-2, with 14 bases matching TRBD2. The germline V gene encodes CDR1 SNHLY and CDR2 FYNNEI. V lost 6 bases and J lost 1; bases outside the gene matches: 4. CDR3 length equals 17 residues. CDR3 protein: CASSRLAGGMNTGELFF. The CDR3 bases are TGTGCCAGCAGCCGACTAGCGGGGGGGATGAACACCGGGGAGCTGTTTTTT. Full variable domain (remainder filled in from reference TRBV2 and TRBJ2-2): EPEVTQTPSHQVTQMGQEVILRCVPISNHLYFYWYRQILGQKVEFLVSFYNNEISEKSEIFDDQFSVERPDGSNFTLKIRSTKLEDSAMYFCASSRLAGGMNTGELFFGEGSRLTVL.

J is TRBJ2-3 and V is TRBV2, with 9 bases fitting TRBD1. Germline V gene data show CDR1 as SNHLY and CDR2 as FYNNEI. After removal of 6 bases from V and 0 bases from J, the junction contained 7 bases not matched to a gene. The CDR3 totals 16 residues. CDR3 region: CASSLDRGLSTDTQYF. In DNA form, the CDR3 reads TGTGCCAGCAGCCTGGACAGGGGCCTTAGCACAGATACGCAGTATTTT.

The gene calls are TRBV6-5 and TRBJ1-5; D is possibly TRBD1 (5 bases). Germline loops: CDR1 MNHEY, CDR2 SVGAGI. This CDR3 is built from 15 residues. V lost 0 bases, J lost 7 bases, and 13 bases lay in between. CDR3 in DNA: TGTGCCAGCAGTTACTCCACTCGACAGAAACAGCCCCAGCATTTT. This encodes CASSYSTRQKQPQHF.

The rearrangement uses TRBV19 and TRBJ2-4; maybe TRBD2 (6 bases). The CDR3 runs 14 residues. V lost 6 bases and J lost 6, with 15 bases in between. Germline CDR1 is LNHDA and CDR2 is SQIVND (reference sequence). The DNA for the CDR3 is TGTGCCAGTAGCCCCAATGGAGGGTCAAACATTCAGTACTTC. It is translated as CASSPNGGSNIQYF.

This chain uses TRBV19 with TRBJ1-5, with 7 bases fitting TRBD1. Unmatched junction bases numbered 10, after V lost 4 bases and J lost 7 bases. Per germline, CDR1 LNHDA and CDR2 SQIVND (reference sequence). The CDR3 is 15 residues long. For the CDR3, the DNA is TGTGCCAGTAGTACCCAACAGGGGAGAGGCCAGCCCCAGCATTTT. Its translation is CASSTQQGRGQPQHF.